These 7 T cell receptor delta chains came from one sample sequenced in a study of delta chains in infants with herpesvirus infections. PBMC RNA was reverse transcribed using gamma-chain- and delta-chain-specific primers. TCRdb called clones anew from the RT-PCR reads with CATT. The table lists some 3,400 delta-chain clones, over 25% of them singletons. Sample: peripheral blood, taken at time point 3 of longitudinal follow-up. The receptors originated from a human donor who was a Ugandan infant, either HIV-exposed or HIV-unexposed (not recorded which).

Within the sample, this clone is medium-sized. The genes are TRDV1 and TRDJ1, with 10 bases lining up with TRDD3. V lost 2 bases, J lost 3 bases, and 24 bases stayed unmatched. Per germline, CDR1 TSWWSYY and CDR2 QGS. The CDR3 extends over 22 amino acids. The CDR3 coding sequence is TGTGCTCTTGGGGAAGAGGCCCCCCTCCTTCCTAGGGGGATACGCCGGCCCGATAAACTCATCTTT. It specifies CALGEEAPLLPRGIRRPDKLIF.

The rearrangement joins TRDV1 to TRDJ1; 11 nucleotides agree with TRDD3. This CDR3 spans 17 amino acids. The germline V gene has CDR1 TSWWSYY and CDR2 QGS. J lost 2 bases, V lost 6 bases, and 11 bases had no gene match. The CDR3 bases are TGTGCTCTTGGTCTACGACTGGGGGATAGAACGACCGATAAACTCATCTTT. Its translation: CALGLRLGDRTTDKLIF.

This clone was detected a few times. The chain recombines TRDV1 with TRDJ1; 11 bases are shared with TRDD3. The CDR3 runs 23 residues. V shed 3 bases and J 0 bases; nucleotides not matched to a gene: 24. The V gene's germline CDR1 is TSWWSYY and CDR2 QGS. CDR3 bases: TGTGCTCTTGGGGACTACAACCCTTCCTACAACTGGGGGATAAGTTCGTACACCGATAAACTCATCTTT. It specifies CALGDYNPSYNWGISSYTDKLIF.

Points on this clone: One end of the junction fails to match germline, which may point to a read error. The chain employs TRDV1 and TRDJ1; TRDD3 agrees at 10 bases. This CDR3 has 24 amino acids. The germline V gene has CDR1 TSWWSYY and CDR2 QGS. Written as DNA, the CDR3 is TGTGCTCTTGGGGGTGAGTTCACACCTTCCCTACCTGGGGGGATACGACCGGGCACCGATAATCTCATCTTT. Residues: CALGGEFTPSLPGGIRPGTDNLIF.

This clone was detected a few times. This chain links TRDV1 with TRDJ1; no reliable D call. This CDR3 is built from 18 residues. Germline CDR1 is TSWWSYY and CDR2 is QGS. Trimming removed 1 base from V and 1 base from J, with 19 bases in between. The CDR3 protein is CALGEPLLRLQSTDKLIF. As DNA, the CDR3 is TGTGCTCTTGGGGAACCCCTCCTCCGGCTCCAGTCCACCGATAAACTCATCTTT.

This clone was counted a few times. This may stem from a read error, because a much larger clone lies one nucleotide away. The chain joins TRDV2 to TRDJ3; 11 bases are shared with TRDD3. Losses at the gene ends were 2 bases for V and 0 bases for J; bases not matched to a gene: 5. This CDR3 is 19 amino acids long. CDR1 is GEAIGNYY and CDR2 is EKD in the germline V gene. The CDR3 protein is CACDNVLGDSSWDTRQMFF. CDR3 nucleotide sequence: TGTGCCTGTGACAACGTACTGGGGGATAGCTCCTGGGACACCCGACAGATGTTTTTC.

The chain is built from TRDV1 and TRDJ1; TRDD3 matches 11 bases. CDR1 and CDR2 (germline): TSWWSYY, QGS. The CDR3 length is 26 residues. The junction had 38 bases not matched to a gene; V was cut back by 0 bases and J by 8 bases. The CDR3 DNA reads TGTGCTCTTGGGGAACTTAGGAAGGCCTCCTACGTGAATTGGGGGATACGGGGGCAAGGTGGGTCCAAACTCATCTTT. It specifies CALGELRKASYVNWGIRGQGGSKLIF.